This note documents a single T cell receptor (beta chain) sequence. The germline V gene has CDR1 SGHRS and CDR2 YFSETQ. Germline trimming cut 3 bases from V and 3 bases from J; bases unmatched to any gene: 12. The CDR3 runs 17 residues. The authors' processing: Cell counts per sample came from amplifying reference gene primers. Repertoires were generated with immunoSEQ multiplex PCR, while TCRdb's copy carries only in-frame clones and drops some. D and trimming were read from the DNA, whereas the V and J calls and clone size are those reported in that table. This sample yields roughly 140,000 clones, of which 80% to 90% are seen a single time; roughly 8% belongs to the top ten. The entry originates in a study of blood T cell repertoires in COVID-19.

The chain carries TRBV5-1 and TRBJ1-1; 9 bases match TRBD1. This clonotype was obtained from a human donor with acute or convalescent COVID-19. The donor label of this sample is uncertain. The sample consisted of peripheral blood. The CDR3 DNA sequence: TGCGCCAGCAGCTCTCAAGCCTGGACAGGGGTGCACACTGAAGCTTTCTTT. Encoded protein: CASSSQAWTGVHTEAFF.